What follows describes a single T cell receptor (beta chain). The antigen remains unidentified. The entry originates in a study of beta chain features in type 1 diabetes. Overall study findings and caveats: Shorter TCRB CDR3s, moderately but significantly so, were found in Type 1 diabetes patients in all four CD4+ subsets. There were fewer insertions and more deletions at the VDJ junctions of type 1 diabetes patients. Researchers reported that naive, central memory and Treg TCRB repertoires appeared more similar in patients than in healthy donors.

CDR1 SQVTM and CDR2 ANQGSEA come from the germline V gene. The CDR3 extends over 14 amino acids. Germline trimming cut 4 bases from V and 3 bases from J; bases unmatched to any gene: 9. The study reverse transcribed the entire isolated RNA, so it sequenced expressed TCRB transcripts. Profiled with immunoSEQ multiplex PCR; TCRdb holds only in-frame clones, not every one. The data contain under 400,000 clones, approximately 12% of them singletons. One heparinised blood draw, averaging roughly 120 mL, came from each donor. Naive, central memory, regulatory and stem cell-like memory cells within the CD4+ compartment were sorted using CD45RO/CCR7/CD25/CD127/CD95/CD27.

The chain uses TRBV29-1 and TRBJ2-7; TRBD1 matches at 7 bases. This clonotype was sampled from a woman in her late teens or twenties with type 1 diabetes. Sequencing was carried out using naive CD4+ T cells from blood. CDR3 residues: CSVVTGTDGYEQYF. The DNA of the CDR3 is TGCAGCGTTGTTACCGGGACAGATGGCTACGAGCAGTACTTC.